The 30 T cell receptor beta chains reported below all come from one sample, sequenced in a study of T cells in women clearing cervical HPV infection. Only in-frame clones appear in the TCRdb table, and some are missing; sequencing was by immunoSEQ multiplex PCR. The sample table sets out approximately 13,000 clones. The sequenced sample was blood buffy coat. The source of these receptors is a woman between 18 and 75 years old with a cervical HPV16 infection that either progressed to CIN3+ or cleared (not recorded which).

To note about this clone: Read data end 3 residues before the CDR3 end; the end is taken from the germline J gene. The V gene is TRBV7-2, the J gene TRBJ2-3; 7 positions agree with TRBD1. The CDR3 is 14 amino acids. The germline CDR1 and CDR2 sequences are SGHTA and FQGNSA. Trimming at V came to 1 base and at J to 4 bases, leaving 2 bases not matched to a gene. The CDR3 region is CASSLGQGADTQYF. The CDR3 bases that were read are TGTGCCAGCAGCTTAGGACAGGGTGCAGATACG.

Details on this clone: Read sequence stops 3 residues before the CDR3 end, and the germline J gene provides the missing end. The V call is TRBV5-1, the J call TRBJ2-2; D remains unclear. The CDR3 is 13 residues long. The germline CDR1 and CDR2 sequences are SGHRS and YFSETQ. Deletions cut 2 bases from V and 6 bases from J, with 8 bases between. This chain's CDR3 is CASSLSSAGELFF. Partial CDR3 DNA: TGCGCCAGCAGCTTATCTAGTGCCGGGGAG.

Comments on this clone: Coverage ceases 3 residues before the CDR3 finishes, and the germline J gene fills in the end. The J gene is TRBJ2-1, the V gene TRBV20-1; unclear D gene. V lost 0 bases to trimming and J lost 4 bases, with 16 bases between them. Germline V gene lookup returns CDR1 DFQATT and CDR2 SNEGSKA (reference sequence). The CDR3 has 16 residues. The sequenced part of the CDR3 DNA is TGCAGTGCTAGAGATCCCACGATCACCCTATACAATGAG. Translated: CSARDPTITLYNE. The full CDR3 reads CSARDPTITLYNEQFF.

Notes on this clone: The read halts 3 residues ahead of the CDR3 end, with the missing end drawn from the germline J gene. The chain employs TRBV12-5 and TRBJ1-1; a possible D gene is TRBD1 (6 bases). Trimming took off 4 bases at V and 5 bases at J, with 14 bases between the two ends. CDR1 is LGHNT and CDR2 is FRNRAP in the germline V gene. The CDR3 is 14 amino acids. Partial CDR3 DNA: TGTGCTAGTGGTTCTCAGGGAACAGGGACTGAA. This gives the protein CASGSQGTGTE. Given in full, the CDR3 is CASGSQGTGTEAFF. Full variable domain (remainder filled in from reference TRBV12-5 and TRBJ1-1): DARVTQTPRHKVTEMGQEVTMRCQPILGHNTVFWYRQTMMQGLELLAYFRNRAPLDDSGMPKDRFSAEMPDATLATLKIQPSEPRDSAVYFCASGSQGTGTEAFFGQGTRLTVV.

Comments on this clone: Read sequence stops 3 residues before the CDR3 end, and the germline J gene provides the missing end. V is TRBV7-3 and J is TRBJ2-2; 8 bases map to TRBD1. The V gene end was trimmed by 3 bases and the J gene end by 4 bases; junction bases not matched to a gene: 4. The CDR3 loop spans 15 amino acids. Germline V gives CDR1 SGHTA, CDR2 FQGTGA. The CDR3 here is CASSFGQGTTGELFF. The sequenced part of the CDR3 DNA is TGTGCCAGCAGCTTTGGACAGGGTACCACCGGGGAG. Full variable domain (remainder filled in from reference TRBV7-3 and TRBJ2-2): GAGVSQTPSNKVTEKGKYVELRCDPISGHTALYWYRQSLGQGPEFLIYFQGTGAADDSGLPNDRFFAVRPEGSVSTLKIQRTERGDSAVYLCASSFGQGTTGELFFGEGSRLTVL.

A word on this clone: The CDR3 goes on 3 residues after the read ends, and that part is filled in from the germline J gene. This sequence joins TRBV6-1 and TRBJ2-3; 9 bases agree with TRBD1. The germline V gene has CDR1 MNHNS and CDR2 SASEGT. The CDR3 spans 16 residues. The DNA read from the CDR3 is TGTGCCAGCAGTGAAGCCCAGACAGGGGGGATTCAGCCG. It encodes CASSEAQTGGIQP. The CDR3 reads in full as CASSEAQTGGIQPQYF.

On this clone: Read coverage stops 3 residues before the CDR3 terminus; the germline J gene supplies the remainder. The J gene is TRBJ1-1, the V gene TRBV12-3 or TRBV12-4, with 8 bases aligning to TRBD1. This CDR3 contains 15 residues. V lost 5 bases, J lost 1 base, and 6 bases stayed unmatched. The CDR3 DNA, read in part, is TGTGCCAGCAGTCCACGACAGGGGAAGAACACTGAA. Residues: CASSPRQGKNTE. The full-length CDR3 reads as CASSPRQGKNTEAFF.

As for this clone: The observed sequence ends 3 residues before the CDR3 terminus, with the missing tail filled in from the germline J gene. The chain links TRBV6-1 to TRBJ1-2; 8 bases are shared with TRBD1. With 4 bases clipped from V and 3 bases from J, the junction kept 4 bases outside the gene matches. The V gene's germline CDR1 is MNHNS and CDR2 SASEGT. The CDR3 runs to 14 residues. CDR3 bases read: TGTGCCAGCAGTGGACAGGGGCAGTACTATGGC. This encodes CASSGQGQYYG. The full CDR3 is CASSGQGQYYGYTF.

Concerning this clone itself: The CDR3 extends 3 residues past the end of the read, so its final part is completed from the germline J gene. The V call is TRBV7-2, the J call TRBJ2-2; 7 bases line up with TRBD2. The CDR3 contains 14 residues. The germline gives CDR1 SGHTA, CDR2 FQGNSA. The CDR3 bases that were read are TGTGCCAGCAGCTTTGGGGGGGAAAATGAAAAG. Encoded protein: CASSFGGENEK. The full CDR3 sequence reads CASSFGGENEKLFF.

In regard to this clone: The read ends 3 residues shy of where the CDR3 ends; the end is completed using the germline J gene. The chain has TRBV5-1 and TRBJ1-6, with 8 bases aligning to TRBD1. Germline CDR1 reads SGHRS; CDR2 reads YFSETQ. V was pared by 0 bases and J by 10 bases, with 3 bases of the junction left unmatched. This CDR3 is built from 14 residues. Here the CDR3 reads CASSLDRGFSPLHF. The covered CDR3 bases are TGCGCCAGCAGCTTGGACAGGGGGTTCTCACCC.

With respect to this clone: The sequence runs out 3 residues before the end of the CDR3; the remainder is reconstructed from the germline J gene. The chain links TRBV19 to TRBJ2-1; 9 bases align to TRBD2. Germline V gives CDR1 LNHDA, CDR2 SQIVND (reference sequence). The V segment lost 5 bases and the J segment 0 bases; nucleotides outside the gene matches: 8. The CDR3 length is 17 residues. The covered CDR3 bases are TGTGCCAGTAGTCCAATGACTAGCGGCCTCTCCTACAATGAG. It translates to CASSPMTSGLSYNE. The full CDR3 protein is CASSPMTSGLSYNEQFF.

Concerning this clone itself: The read stops 3 residues short of the end of the CDR3; the missing end is completed from the germline J gene. This chain uses TRBV9 with TRBJ2-3, with 8 positions matching TRBD2. Germline V lookup: CDR1 SGDLS, CDR2 YYNGEE. This CDR3 region has 15 residues. The V gene end was trimmed by 0 bases and the J gene end by 4 bases; junction bases not matched to a gene: 4. Partial CDR3 DNA: TGTGCCAGCAGCGTAGTAGGACTAGCCTCAGATACG. Amino acid sequence: CASSVVGLASDT. The entire CDR3 protein is CASSVVGLASDTQYF.

CDR3 bases read: TGTGCCAGTAGTTCCGGGACTAGCGGCACCTACGAC. Encoded protein: CASSSGTSGTYD. The whole CDR3 sequence is CASSSGTSGTYDYTF. The chain combines TRBV19 with TRBJ1-2, with TRBD1 as a possible D gene (5 bases). The sequence runs out 3 residues before the end of the CDR3; the remainder is reconstructed from the germline J gene. Germline values: CDR1 LNHDA, CDR2 SQIVND (reference sequence). This CDR3 is built from 15 residues.

A remark on this clone: From the germline J gene comes the end of the CDR3, since the read stops 3 residues before it. V is TRBV4-1 and J is TRBJ2-7; 9 nucleotides line up with TRBD1. The CDR3 has 15 residues. Germline CDR1 is MGHRA and CDR2 is YSYEKL. The V segment lost 4 bases and the J segment 5 bases; nucleotides outside the gene matches: 9. The CDR3 here is CASSLDRGFTDEQYF. CDR3 DNA, as far as it was read: TGCGCCAGCAGCCTGGACAGGGGCTTTACCGACGAG.

With regard to this clone: The read ends 3 residues early relative to the CDR3; the germline J gene fills the gap. This rearrangement joins TRBV7-2 to TRBJ2-5, with TRBD1 identical over 7 bases. The V gene end was trimmed by 0 bases and the J gene end by 3 bases; junction bases not matched to a gene: 7. This CDR3 comprises 16 residues. Germline values: CDR1 SGHTA, CDR2 FQGNSA. The DNA read from the CDR3 is TGTGCCAGCAGCTTAGCGACAGGGAAGGGCAAAGAGACC. Its translation is CASSLATGKGKET. The CDR3 in full is CASSLATGKGKETQYF.

The CDR3 protein is CSVDPGQTANYGYTF. The covered CDR3 bases are TGCAGCGTTGACCCAGGACAGACAGCTAACTATGGC. V usage is TRBV29-1 and J usage is TRBJ1-2; TRBD1 might be the D (6 bases). The read is 3 residues too short to cover the CDR3 end, so that end is filled in from the germline J gene. Germline values: CDR1 SQVTM, CDR2 ANQGSEA. The V gene lost 3 bases and the J gene lost 0 bases, with 14 bases spanning the gap. The CDR3 contains 15 residues. Supplemented by reference TRBV29-1 and TRBJ1-2, the full variable domain reads SAVISQKPSRDICQRGTSLTIQCQVDSQVTMMFWYRQQPGQSLTLIATANQGSEATYESGFVIDKFPISRPNLTFSTLTVSNMSPEDSSIYLCSVDPGQTANYGYTFGSGTRLTVV.

CDR3 DNA (partial): TGTGCCAGCTCACCCACCGGGACAGGGGTGACCGGGGAG. Encoded protein: CASSPTGTGVTGE. From start to end, the CDR3 is CASSPTGTGVTGELFF. The chain links TRBV18 to TRBJ2-2, with 10 bases aligning to TRBD1. The read comes to an end 3 residues before the CDR3 does, leaving the germline J gene to fill in the end. The V gene's germline CDR1 is KGHSH and CDR2 LQKENI. The V gene end was trimmed by 3 bases and the J gene end by 5 bases; junction bases not matched to a gene: 6. The CDR3 totals 16 residues.

For this clone: The DNA ends 3 residues before the CDR3 does, and the rest of the CDR3 is filled in from the germline J gene. The chain couples TRBV7-9 to TRBJ1-1, with D perhaps TRBD1 (5 bases). The germline V and J ends were trimmed by 1 base and 4 bases, with 13 bases remaining between them. The CDR3 consists of 15 residues. In germline, CDR1 is SEHNR, CDR2 FQNEAQ (reference sequence). CDR3 amino acids: CASSLVVGAGTEAFF. The sequenced part of the CDR3 DNA is TGTGCCAGCAGCTTAGTTGTAGGGGCTGGCACTGAA.

As for this clone: The read falls 3 residues short of the CDR3 end, and the missing part is taken from the germline J gene. The chain carries TRBV7-8 and TRBJ2-5; 9 nucleotides align to TRBD2. The CDR3 has 14 residues. From germline, CDR1 is SGHVS and CDR2 FQNEAQ. With 9 bases clipped from V and 2 bases from J, the junction kept 7 bases outside the gene matches. The CDR3 region is CARLAGGFQETQYF. The CDR3 bases that were read are TGTGCCAGATTGGCGGGGGGGTTTCAAGAGACC.

To note about this clone: Read coverage stops 3 residues before the CDR3 terminus; the germline J gene supplies the remainder. This chain connects TRBV5-1 to TRBJ1-1, with D tentatively TRBD1 (5 bases). Per the germline V gene, CDR1 is SGHRS and CDR2 is YFSETQ. Trimming stripped 7 bases from V and 6 bases from J, with 16 bases between. The CDR3 is 13 residues long. CDR3 DNA (partial): TGCGCCAGCGGGGTTTTTAGGGGCGCTGAA. Protein product: CASGVFRGAE. The full CDR3 protein reads CASGVFRGAEAFF.

Concerning this clone: Read data end 3 residues before the CDR3 end; the end is taken from the germline J gene. This sequence joins TRBV5-1 and TRBJ2-1, with 15 bases aligning to TRBD2. The J segment lost 9 bases and the V segment lost 0 bases, leaving 1 base of the junction unmatched. Germline V CDR1 and CDR2: SGHRS, YFSETQ. The CDR3 runs to 15 residues. CDR3 sequence reads: CASSLGTSGGGEQFF. Incomplete CDR3 DNA: TGCGCCAGCAGCTTGGGGACTAGCGGGGGGGGTGAG. Combining the CDR3 with reference TRBV5-1 and TRBJ2-1 gives the whole variable domain KAGVTQTPRYLIKTRGQQVTLSCSPISGHRSVSWYQQTPGQGLQFLFEYFSETQRNKGNFPGRFSGRQFSNSRSEMNVSTLELGDSALYLCASSLGTSGGGEQFFGPGTRLTVL.

As for this clone: A read error may produce the germline difference seen at one junction end. The DNA ends 3 residues before the CDR3 does, and the rest of the CDR3 is filled in from the germline J gene. The chain recombines TRBV19 with TRBJ2-3; D perhaps matches TRBD1 (5 bases). In germline, CDR1 is LNHDA, CDR2 SQIVND (reference sequence). This CDR3 is built from 13 residues. The chain's CDR3 is CASSAQGAETQYF. CDR3 DNA, as far as it was read: TGTGCCAGTAGTGCCCAGGGTGCAGAGACG.

A remark on this clone: Germline and junction disagree at one end, which may indicate a read error. The read is 3 residues too short to cover the CDR3 end, so that end is filled in from the germline J gene. The chain recombines TRBV4-2 with TRBJ2-5; 7 positions match TRBD2. The V gene's germline CDR1 is LGHNA and CDR2 YNFKEQ. The CDR3 sequence is 14 residues long. Here the CDR3 reads CASSQSSGQETQYF. Partial CDR3 DNA: TGCGCCAGCAGCCAGTCTAGCGGCCAAGAGACC.

Concerning this clone itself: The read halts 3 residues ahead of the CDR3 end, with the missing end drawn from the germline J gene. This chain joins TRBV5-4 and TRBJ2-3; possibly TRBD2 for D (5 bases). Looked up from germline, CDR1 is SGHNT and CDR2 is YYREEE (reference sequence). This CDR3 contains 13 residues. The CDR3 spells CASSVGDNLPQYF. CDR3 bases read: TGTGCCAGCAGCGTCGGGGATAACCTCCCG.

CDR3 residues: CASSPGGRSLNNDYTF. Partial CDR3 DNA: TGTGCCAGCTCACCTGGGGGCCGGTCCTTAAACAATGAC. This chain joins TRBV18 and TRBJ1-2; perhaps TRBD1 as D (6 bases). The CDR3 goes on 3 residues after the read ends, and that part is filled in from the germline J gene. The CDR3 covers 16 residues. Germline values: CDR1 KGHSH, CDR2 LQKENI.

Regarding this clone: The CDR3 end falls 3 residues outside the read, so it is completed with the germline J gene. The chain is built from TRBV10-3 and TRBJ1-2; tentative D call: TRBD1 (6 bases). This CDR3 is 13 amino acids long. Germline CDR1 ENHRY, CDR2 SYGVKD. CDR3 DNA (partial): TGTGCCATCAGGAAGACAGGTTCGGAAGGC. It yields the protein CAIRKTGSEG. The entire CDR3 protein reads CAIRKTGSEGYTF.

Judged by frequency, this clone is medium-sized. The read stops 3 residues short of the end of the CDR3; the missing end is completed from the germline J gene. The rearrangement links TRBV10-1 to TRBJ2-3; D might be TRBD1 (5 bases). The V end was cut by 3 bases, the J end by 5 bases, with 15 bases between. The CDR3 contains 15 residues. Germline-derived CDR1 and CDR2 are WNHNN and SYGVQD (reference sequence). The covered CDR3 bases are TGCGCCAGCAGTGATCTTACAGGTAGTTTAGATACG. It translates to CASSDLTGSLDT. Given in full, the CDR3 is CASSDLTGSLDTQYF.

A note on this clone: Sequencing ends 3 residues short of the CDR3 end; the germline J gene provides the rest. V is TRBV6-4 and J is TRBJ1-1; D might be TRBD1 (6 bases). The germline CDR1 and CDR2 sequences are MRHNA and SNTAGT. The CDR3 spans 13 residues. V lost 6 bases and J lost 5, with 13 bases in between. CDR3 region: CASRTDQGTEAFF. The covered CDR3 bases are TGTGCCAGCAGAACCGATCAGGGGACTGAA.

Note on this clone: The read is 3 residues too short to cover the CDR3 end, so that end is filled in from the germline J gene. The V call is TRBV2, the J call TRBJ2-2; a weak D match, TRBD2 (6 bases). The CDR3 consists of 16 residues. Trimming shortened V by 2 bases and J by 1 base, and 11 bases separated the two germline ends. Germline CDR1 and CDR2: SNHLY and FYNNEI. CDR3 loop: CASSEISGRNTGELFF. The part of the CDR3 DNA that was read is TGTGCCAGCAGTGAAATTAGCGGTAGGAACACCGGGGAG. Looking up the rest from reference TRBV2 and TRBJ2-2 gives the full variable domain: EPEVTQTPSHQVTQMGQEVILRCVPISNHLYFYWYRQILGQKVEFLVSFYNNEISEKSEIFDDQFSVERPDGSNFTLKIRSTKLEDSAMYFCASSEISGRNTGELFFGEGSRLTVL.

CDR3 DNA, as far as it was read: TGTGCCAGCAGCTTAGGACTAGCGAGTACGGAGACC. It is translated as CASSLGLASTET. In full, the CDR3 is CASSLGLASTETQYF. The rearrangement joins TRBV11-3 to TRBJ2-5; 8 nucleotides line up with TRBD2. From the germline J gene comes the end of the CDR3, since the read stops 3 residues before it. With 1 base clipped from V and 5 bases from J, the junction kept 6 bases outside the gene matches. The CDR3 sequence is 15 residues long. Germline CDR1 SGHNT, CDR2 YENEEA.